This T cell receptor beta chain was found in a study of metastatic and nonmetastatic thyroid tumors. Across the whole study: Peripheral blood and tumor or nodule samples from malignant and benign thyroid patients were compared.

The CDR3 spans 14 residues. The V gene's germline CDR1 is SSHAT and CDR2 FNYEAQ (reference sequence). Notes on this clone: Antigen unknown. The germline gene is not matched at one end of the junction; a read error may be the cause.

Every patient underwent thyroid surgery untreated. Whole-study findings and limits: Malignant tumors reportedly showed significantly higher TCR beta diversity than benign nodules in both blood and tumor.

As handled by the study authors: It was from CDR3 differences across clinicopathological groups that a distant-metastasis classifier for papillary thyroid cancer was built. With MiXCR, TCRdb called clones anew from the PCR reads. The V and J calls come from TCRdb's annotation, not from the publication. The sample shows about 40,000 clones, about 15% of them seen only once. The specimen was blood. This chain uses TRBV7-7 with TRBJ2-5, with D unclear. This receptor was taken from a female donor with papillary thyroid cancer or a benign thyroid nodule (not recorded which). Some clones in this sample may be carry-over from other donors' samples. The CDR3 sequence is CASIFRDQEETQYF. DNA for the CDR3: TGTGCTAGCATCTTCCGTGACCAGGAAGAGACCCAGTACTTC.